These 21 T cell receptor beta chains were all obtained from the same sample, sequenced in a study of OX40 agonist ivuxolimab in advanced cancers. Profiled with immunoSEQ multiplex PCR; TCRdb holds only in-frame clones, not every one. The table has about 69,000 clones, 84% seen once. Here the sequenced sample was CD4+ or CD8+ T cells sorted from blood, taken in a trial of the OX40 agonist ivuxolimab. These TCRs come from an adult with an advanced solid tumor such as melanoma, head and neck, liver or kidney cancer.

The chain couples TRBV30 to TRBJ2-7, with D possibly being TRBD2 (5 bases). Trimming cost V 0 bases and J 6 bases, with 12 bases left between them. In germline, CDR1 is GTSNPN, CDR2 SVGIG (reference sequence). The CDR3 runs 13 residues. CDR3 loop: CAWSVGPEGEQYF. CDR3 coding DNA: TGTGCCTGGAGTGTTGGTCCTGAGGGCGAGCAGTACTTC.

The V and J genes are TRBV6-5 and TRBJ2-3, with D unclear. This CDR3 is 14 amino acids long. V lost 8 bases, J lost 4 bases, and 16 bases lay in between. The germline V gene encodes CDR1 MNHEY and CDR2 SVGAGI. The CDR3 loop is CASGTSGRPDTQYF. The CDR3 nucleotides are TGTGCCAGCGGTACGTCCGGACGTCCAGATACGCAGTATTTT.

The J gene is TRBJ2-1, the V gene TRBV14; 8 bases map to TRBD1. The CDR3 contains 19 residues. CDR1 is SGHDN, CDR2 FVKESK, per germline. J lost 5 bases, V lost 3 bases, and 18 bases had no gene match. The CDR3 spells CASSQGAWRAGGIHNEQFF. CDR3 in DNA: TGTGCCAGCAGCCAGGGTGCGTGGCGGGCAGGGGGCATCCACAATGAGCAGTTCTTC.

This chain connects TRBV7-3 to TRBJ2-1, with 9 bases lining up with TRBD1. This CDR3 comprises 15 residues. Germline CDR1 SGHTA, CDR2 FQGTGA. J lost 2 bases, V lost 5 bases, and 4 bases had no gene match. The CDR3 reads CASSQDRGTYNEQFF. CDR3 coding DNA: TGTGCCAGCAGCCAGGACAGGGGTACCTACAATGAGCAGTTCTTC.

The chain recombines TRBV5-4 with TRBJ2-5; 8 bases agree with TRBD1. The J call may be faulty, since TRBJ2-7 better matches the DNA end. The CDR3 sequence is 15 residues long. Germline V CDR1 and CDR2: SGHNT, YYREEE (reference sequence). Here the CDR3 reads CASSSRDRRGGEQYF. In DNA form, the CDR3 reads TGTGCCAGCAGCTCCAGGGACAGGAGGGGTGGCGAGCAGTACTTC.

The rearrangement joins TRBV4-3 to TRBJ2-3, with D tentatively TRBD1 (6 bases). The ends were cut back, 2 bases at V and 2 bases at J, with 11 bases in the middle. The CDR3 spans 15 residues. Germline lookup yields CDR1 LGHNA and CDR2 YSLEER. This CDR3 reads CASSQRGISTDTQYF. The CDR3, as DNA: TGCGCCAGCAGCCAAAGGGGGATTTCCACAGATACGCAGTATTTT.

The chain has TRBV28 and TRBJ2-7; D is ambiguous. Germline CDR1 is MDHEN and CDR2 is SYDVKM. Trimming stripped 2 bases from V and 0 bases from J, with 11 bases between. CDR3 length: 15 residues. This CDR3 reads CASSLHWQSSYEQYF. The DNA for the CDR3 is TGTGCCAGCAGTTTACATTGGCAGAGCTCCTACGAGCAGTACTTC. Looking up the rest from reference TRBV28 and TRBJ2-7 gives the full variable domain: DVKVTQSSRYLVKRTGEKVFLECVQDMDHENMFWYRQDPGLGLRLIYFSYDVKMKEKGDIPEGYSVSREKKERFSLILESASTNQTSMYLCASSLHWQSSYEQYFGPGTRLTVT.

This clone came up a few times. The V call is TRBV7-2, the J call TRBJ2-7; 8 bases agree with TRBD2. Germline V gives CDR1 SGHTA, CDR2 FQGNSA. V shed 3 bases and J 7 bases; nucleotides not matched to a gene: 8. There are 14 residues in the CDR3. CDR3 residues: CASSLPASGPEQYF. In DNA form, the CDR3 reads TGTGCCAGCAGCTTGCCGGCTAGCGGGCCTGAGCAGTACTTC.

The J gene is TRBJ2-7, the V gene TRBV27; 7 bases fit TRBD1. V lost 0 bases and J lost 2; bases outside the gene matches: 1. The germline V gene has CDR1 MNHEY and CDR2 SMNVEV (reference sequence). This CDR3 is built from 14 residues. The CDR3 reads CASSLSGTAYEQYF. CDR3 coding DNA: TGTGCCAGCAGTTTATCTGGGACAGCCTACGAGCAGTACTTC.

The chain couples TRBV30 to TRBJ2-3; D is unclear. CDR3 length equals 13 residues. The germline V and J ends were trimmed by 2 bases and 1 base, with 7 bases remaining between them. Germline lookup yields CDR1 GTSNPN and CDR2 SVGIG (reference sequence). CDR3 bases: TGTGCCTGGAGTAGGCCTGGCACAGATACGCAGTATTTT. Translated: CAWSRPGTDTQYF.

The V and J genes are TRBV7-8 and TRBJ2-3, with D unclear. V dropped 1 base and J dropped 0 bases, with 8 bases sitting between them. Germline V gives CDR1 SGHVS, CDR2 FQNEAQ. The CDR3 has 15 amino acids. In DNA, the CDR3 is TGTGCCAGCAGCTTAGGGGTCGGTAGCACAGATACGCAGTATTTT. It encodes CASSLGVGSTDTQYF.

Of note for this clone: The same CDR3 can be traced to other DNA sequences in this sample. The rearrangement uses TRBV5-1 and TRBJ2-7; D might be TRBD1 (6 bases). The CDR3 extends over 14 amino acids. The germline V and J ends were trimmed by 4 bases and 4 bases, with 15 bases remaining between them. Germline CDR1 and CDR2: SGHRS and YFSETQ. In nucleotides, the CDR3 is TGCGCCAGCAGCGTGGACAGAATCTCTTACGAGCAGTACTTC. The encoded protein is CASSVDRISYEQYF.

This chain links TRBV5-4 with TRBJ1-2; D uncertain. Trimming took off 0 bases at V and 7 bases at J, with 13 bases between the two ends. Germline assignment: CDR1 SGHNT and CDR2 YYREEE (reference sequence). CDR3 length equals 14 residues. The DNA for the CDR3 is TGTGCCAGCAGCTTGGCTCGGGTTCAGTCTGGCTACACCTTC. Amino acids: CASSLARVQSGYTF.

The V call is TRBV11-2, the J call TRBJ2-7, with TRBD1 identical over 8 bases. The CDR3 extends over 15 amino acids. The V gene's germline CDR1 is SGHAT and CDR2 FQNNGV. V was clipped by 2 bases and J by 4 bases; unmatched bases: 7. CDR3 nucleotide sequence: TGTGCCAGCAGCTTACAGCCAGGGGGCGGTTACGAGCAGTACTTC. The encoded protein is CASSLQPGGGYEQYF. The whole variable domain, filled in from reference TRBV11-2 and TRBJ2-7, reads EAGVAQSPRYKIIEKRQSVAFWCNPISGHATLYWYQQILGQGPKLLIQFQNNGVVDDSQLPKDRFSAERLKGVDSTLKIQPAKLEDSAVYLCASSLQPGGGYEQYFGPGTRLTVT.

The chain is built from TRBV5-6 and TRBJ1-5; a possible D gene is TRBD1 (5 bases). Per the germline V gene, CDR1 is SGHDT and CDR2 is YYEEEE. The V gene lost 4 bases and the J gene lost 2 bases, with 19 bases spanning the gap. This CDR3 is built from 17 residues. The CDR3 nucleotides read TGTGCCAGCAGCAAAAATATGGGGGTCCTGGGCAATCAGCCCCAGCATTTT. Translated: CASSKNMGVLGNQPQHF.

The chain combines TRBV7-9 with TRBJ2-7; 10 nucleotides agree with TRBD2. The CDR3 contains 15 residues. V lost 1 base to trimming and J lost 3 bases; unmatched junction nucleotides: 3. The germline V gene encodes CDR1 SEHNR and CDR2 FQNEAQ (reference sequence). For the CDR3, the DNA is TGTGCCAGCAGCTTAGGTGCTAGCGGGGGCTACGAGCAGTACTTC. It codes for CASSLGASGGYEQYF.

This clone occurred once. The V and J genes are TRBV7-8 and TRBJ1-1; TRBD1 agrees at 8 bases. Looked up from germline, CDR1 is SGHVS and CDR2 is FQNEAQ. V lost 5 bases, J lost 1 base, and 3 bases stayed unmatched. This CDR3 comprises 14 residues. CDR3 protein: CASSDGTGNTEAFF. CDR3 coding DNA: TGTGCCAGCAGCGACGGGACAGGGAACACTGAAGCTTTCTTT.

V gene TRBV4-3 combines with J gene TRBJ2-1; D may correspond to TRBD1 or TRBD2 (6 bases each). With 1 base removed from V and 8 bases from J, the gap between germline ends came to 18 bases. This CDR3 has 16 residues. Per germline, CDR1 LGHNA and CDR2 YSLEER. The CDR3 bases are TGCGCCAGCAGCCAAGCCTACGCCTTGGGGGGCGATGAGCAGTTCTTC. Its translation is CASSQAYALGGDEQFF.

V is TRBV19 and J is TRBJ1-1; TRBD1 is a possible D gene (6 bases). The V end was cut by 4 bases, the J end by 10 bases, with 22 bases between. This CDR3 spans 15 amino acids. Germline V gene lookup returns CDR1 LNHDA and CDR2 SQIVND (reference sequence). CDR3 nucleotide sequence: TGTGCCAGTAGTAAGACCCCGCCAGGGGCTTTTGGAGCTTTCTTT. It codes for CASSKTPPGAFGAFF. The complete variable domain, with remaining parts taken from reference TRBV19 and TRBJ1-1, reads DGGITQSPKYLFRKEGQNVTLSCEQNLNHDAMYWYRQDPGQGLRLIYYSQIVNDFQKGDIAEGYSVSREKKESFPLTVTSAQKNPTAFYLCASSKTPPGAFGAFFGQGTRLTVV.

The CDR3 reads CASSQGAFSLRPASHTF. The CDR3 nucleotides are TGTGCCAGCAGCCAAGGGGCCTTCTCCCTAAGGCCGGCGAGCCACACCTTC. The chain couples TRBV4-2 to TRBJ1-2; D gene uncertain. Trimming pared 1 base from V and 12 bases from J, leaving 27 bases between. There are 17 residues in the CDR3. The germline gives CDR1 LGHNA, CDR2 YNFKEQ.

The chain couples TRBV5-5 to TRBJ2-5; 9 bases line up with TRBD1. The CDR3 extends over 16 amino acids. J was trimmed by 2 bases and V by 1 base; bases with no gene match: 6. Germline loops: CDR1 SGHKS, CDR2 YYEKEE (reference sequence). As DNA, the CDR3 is TGTGCCAGCAGCTTGACAGGACAGGGGAGACAAGAGACCCAGTACTTC. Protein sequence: CASSLTGQGRQETQYF.